This T cell receptor (beta chain) was obtained from a study of Ad26.COV2.S vaccination and SARS-CoV-2 variants. Across the study: Intramuscular Ad26.COV2.S doses were given once or twice, 56 days apart. The study's findings and limits: It was vaccine recipients, not placebo recipients, who had the higher spike-specific TCR breadth.

Only in-frame clones appear in the TCRdb table, and some are missing; sequencing was by immunoSEQ multiplex PCR. This sample has approximately 350,000 clones, with around 82% found just once. Comment on this clone: Its antigen is undetermined.

This CDR3 is built from 20 residues. V was shortened by 4 bases and J by 3 bases, with 28 bases between the two germline ends. Germline CDR1 reads LGHDT; CDR2 reads YNNKEL (reference sequence). Treatment noted: around 19 received Ad26.COV2.S at low or high dose, single or two shots; several received placebo; per-sample allocation not given. The investigators took samples on day 63 after the first vaccine or placebo injection. In Boston, an adult donor aged 18-55 years took part. Wuhan-strain SARS-CoV-2 spike was expressed by the Ad26 vector that made up the vaccine. The specimen comprised peripheral blood, sampled in a trial of Ad26.COV2.S vaccine versus placebo. V is TRBV3-1 (or the pseudogene TRBV3-2) and J is TRBJ1-5, with D perhaps TRBD1 (5 bases). This receptor was obtained from a person between 18 and 60 years old who received the Ad26.COV2.S COVID-19 vaccine or a placebo. The CDR3: CASSPFVIVRAQYHNQPQHF. As DNA, the CDR3 is TGTGCCAGCAGCCCCTTCGTGATAGTCAGGGCACAGTACCACAATCAGCCCCAGCATTTT.